A selection of T cell receptor beta chains follows, all from one sample in a study of shared clonotypes between healthy human individuals. Sequenced by immunoSEQ multiplex PCR; TCRdb stores in-frame clones only, minus some. Of under 600,000 clones in the sample, roughly 72% were seen once. The material sequenced was PBMCs. Receptor source: a woman aged 40 to 49 in good health. Some clones in this sample may be carry-over from other donors' samples. CDR3s include the opening cysteine and the closing phenylalanine or tryptophan. Each record gives: V gene, D gene, J gene, clone size, CDR3 DNA, CDR3 protein. D genes are given only for firm matches. The size of a clone is reported for some rows only, either as once, few or many, or as a class for expanded clones.

v_gene: TRBV12-2
d_gene: .
j_gene: TRBJ2-2
abundance: .
CDR3nt: TGTGCAAGTCGCTCCCTCGTCGGGACAAACAACACCGGGGAGCTGTTTTTT
CDR3aa: CASRSLVGTNNTGELFF

v_gene: TRBV5-6
d_gene: TRBD2
j_gene: TRBJ2-5
abundance: once
CDR3nt: TGTGCCAGCAGCTTGGCAGCGGGAGGGCGGGAGACCCAGTACTTC
CDR3aa: CASSLAAGGRETQYF

v_gene: TRBV2
d_gene: TRBD2
j_gene: TRBJ2-1
abundance: .
CDR3nt: TGTGCTACAACCTTAGCGGGAGCGTGGAATGAGCAGTTCTTC
CDR3aa: CATTLAGAWNEQFF

v_gene: TRBV18
d_gene: TRBD1
j_gene: TRBJ1-2
abundance: .
CDR3nt: TGTGCCAGCTCATCAGGGACAGGGGGCGGAAATGGCTACACCTTC
CDR3aa: CASSSGTGGGNGYTF

v_gene: TRBV15
d_gene: .
j_gene: TRBJ2-7
abundance: .
CDR3nt: TGTGCCACCAGCAGAGATTTGGGTGGCTCCTACGAGCAGTACTTC
CDR3aa: CATSRDLGGSYEQYF

v_gene: TRBV5-1
d_gene: .
j_gene: TRBJ2-5
abundance: few
CDR3nt: TGCGCCAGCAGCTTGGGAGGGACTCCCCAAGAGACCCAGTACTTC
CDR3aa: CASSLGGTPQETQYF

v_gene: TRBV5-1
d_gene: .
j_gene: TRBJ2-7
abundance: .
CDR3nt: TGCGCCAGCAGCTTGGGACACAACTACGAGCAGTACTTC
CDR3aa: CASSLGHNYEQYF

v_gene: TRBV29-1
d_gene: .
j_gene: TRBJ1-1
abundance: .
CDR3nt: TGCAGCGTTGGCCATTTGAACACTGAGGCTTTCTTT
CDR3aa: CSVGHLNTEAFF

v_gene: TRBV5-1
d_gene: TRBD2
j_gene: TRBJ2-6
abundance: many
CDR3nt: TGCGCCAGCAGCCCGGAAGGGGCGGGAGGAGACTTAATTAGGGTGAGCTCTGGGGCCAACGTCCTGACTTTC
CDR3aa: CASSPEGAGGDLIRVSSGANVLTF

v_gene: TRBV7-9
d_gene: TRBD2
j_gene: TRBJ2-2
abundance: .
CDR3nt: TGTGCCAGCAGCTTAGGCCTAGCGGACCCGACCGGGGAGCTGTTTTTT
CDR3aa: CASSLGLADPTGELFF

v_gene: TRBV7-2
d_gene: TRBD2
j_gene: TRBJ2-7
abundance: few
CDR3nt: TGTGCCAGCAGCTTACAAACTAGCGGGAGCTACGAGCAGTACTTC
CDR3aa: CASSLQTSGSYEQYF

v_gene: TRBV28
d_gene: .
j_gene: TRBJ2-3
abundance: .
CDR3nt: TGTGCCAGCCACGGGGTTGCAGATACGCAGTATTTT
CDR3aa: CASHGVADTQYF

v_gene: TRBV5-1
d_gene: .
j_gene: TRBJ1-2
abundance: .
CDR3nt: TGCGCCAGCAGCTTGACAGGAATCGAGGGCTACACCTTC
CDR3aa: CASSLTGIEGYTF

v_gene: TRBV19
d_gene: .
j_gene: TRBJ1-5
abundance: .
CDR3nt: TGTGCCAGTAGTACGGACCGAGATCAGCCCCAGCATTTT
CDR3aa: CASSTDRDQPQHF

v_gene: TRBV5-4
d_gene: TRBD1
j_gene: TRBJ1-4
abundance: few
CDR3nt: TGTGCCAGCAGCCGCCCGGGACAGGAAACTGAAAAACTGTTTTTT
CDR3aa: CASSRPGQETEKLFF

v_gene: TRBV7-3
d_gene: TRBD2
j_gene: TRBJ2-2
abundance: .
CDR3nt: TGTGCCAGCAGTTATAGCGGGACCGGGGAGCTGTTTTTT
CDR3aa: CASSYSGTGELFF

v_gene: TRBV18
d_gene: TRBD1
j_gene: TRBJ1-2
abundance: few
CDR3nt: TGTGCCAGCTCACCGGCAGGGGGGAACCCCGGGAACTATGGCTACACCTTC
CDR3aa: CASSPAGGNPGNYGYTF

v_gene: TRBV28
d_gene: TRBD2
j_gene: TRBJ2-3
abundance: once
CDR3nt: TGTGCCAGCAGTTTAGGGTCTTTGTGGCGGGAGGGCACAGATACGCAGTATTTT
CDR3aa: CASSLGSLWREGTDTQYF

v_gene: TRBV7-2
d_gene: .
j_gene: TRBJ1-5
abundance: .
CDR3nt: TGTGCCAGCAGCCGGGACCCAGGAGGCAATCAGCCCCAGCATTTT
CDR3aa: CASSRDPGGNQPQHF

v_gene: TRBV7-9
d_gene: TRBD2
j_gene: TRBJ2-7
abundance: .
CDR3nt: TGTGCCAGCAGCTTAGGGTCTAGCGGGTTGAACTACGAGCAGTACTTC
CDR3aa: CASSLGSSGLNYEQYF

v_gene: TRBV11-2
d_gene: .
j_gene: TRBJ2-1
abundance: .
CDR3nt: TGTGCCAGCAGCTTAGCGGGAGTTAACAATGAGCAGTTCTTC
CDR3aa: CASSLAGVNNEQFF

v_gene: TRBV18
d_gene: .
j_gene: TRBJ2-1
abundance: few
CDR3nt: TGTGCCAGCTCACCACCGGGGCTCAACAATGAGCAGTTCTTC
CDR3aa: CASSPPGLNNEQFF

v_gene: TRBV15
d_gene: TRBD1
j_gene: TRBJ1-2
abundance: .
CDR3nt: TGTGCCACCAGCAGAGCCTCGACAGGGTTGAGTGGCTACACCTTC
CDR3aa: CATSRASTGLSGYTF

v_gene: TRBV4-3
d_gene: .
j_gene: TRBJ1-3
abundance: .
CDR3nt: TGCGCCAGCAGCCAATGGCCCCGCGGGTCTGGAAACACCATATATTTT
CDR3aa: CASSQWPRGSGNTIYF

v_gene: TRBV2
d_gene: .
j_gene: TRBJ2-7
abundance: .
CDR3nt: TGTGCCAGCAGTGATGGCAGGACCTACGAGCAGTACTTC
CDR3aa: CASSDGRTYEQYF

v_gene: TRBV6-6
d_gene: .
j_gene: TRBJ1-5
abundance: .
CDR3nt: TGTGCCAGCACGGCAGGGTTGGGAGGTCAGCCCCAGCATTTT
CDR3aa: CASTAGLGGQPQHF

v_gene: TRBV19
d_gene: .
j_gene: TRBJ2-2
abundance: few
CDR3nt: TGTGCCAGTACCCGTTTAGTGCCGATGAACACCGGGGAGCTGTTTTTT
CDR3aa: CASTRLVPMNTGELFF

v_gene: TRBV28
d_gene: TRBD2
j_gene: TRBJ2-7
abundance: .
CDR3nt: TGTGCCAGCAGTCCCGCGGGAGTCGTTGAGCAGTACTTC
CDR3aa: CASSPAGVVEQYF

v_gene: TRBV18
d_gene: .
j_gene: TRBJ2-6
abundance: once
CDR3nt: TGTGCCAGCTCACTAAAAGCCTTAGGACAATCTGGGGCCAACGTCCTGACTTTC
CDR3aa: CASSLKALGQSGANVLTF

v_gene: TRBV29-1
d_gene: .
j_gene: TRBJ1-2
abundance: .
CDR3nt: TGCAGCACGGATGGTGGCTACACCTTC
CDR3aa: CSTDGGYTF

v_gene: TRBV28
d_gene: .
j_gene: TRBJ2-7
abundance: few
CDR3nt: TGTGCCAGCACCCGAGTTTTCCGTGCGGGACGGAGCTCCTACGAGCAGTACTTC
CDR3aa: CASTRVFRAGRSSYEQYF

v_gene: TRBV7-8
d_gene: TRBD2
j_gene: TRBJ2-7
abundance: .
CDR3nt: TGTGCCAGCAGCTGGGGGGGGTCTAGCGGGAGTTACGAGCAGTACTTC
CDR3aa: CASSWGGSSGSYEQYF

v_gene: TRBV4-1
d_gene: TRBD2
j_gene: TRBJ2-1
abundance: .
CDR3nt: TGCGCCAGCAAATTAGCGGGAGGGCCGGGTGAGCAGTTCTTC
CDR3aa: CASKLAGGPGEQFF

v_gene: TRBV4-1
d_gene: TRBD2
j_gene: TRBJ2-1
abundance: .
CDR3nt: TGCGCCAGCAGCCAAGGAGCGGGAGGTAGTCACAATGAGCAGTTCTTC
CDR3aa: CASSQGAGGSHNEQFF

v_gene: TRBV18
d_gene: TRBD2
j_gene: TRBJ2-2
abundance: .
CDR3nt: TGTGCCAGCTCCCTCTCTGCAGCGGGAGACACCGGGGAGCTGTTTTTT
CDR3aa: CASSLSAAGDTGELFF

v_gene: TRBV19
d_gene: .
j_gene: TRBJ1-1
abundance: .
CDR3nt: TGTGCCAAGGGAGGGAACACTGAAGCTTTCTTT
CDR3aa: CAKGGNTEAFF

v_gene: TRBV4-3
d_gene: TRBD1
j_gene: TRBJ2-7
abundance: .
CDR3nt: TGCGCCAGCAGCCAAGATGTGACAGGGGGGAGAAACGAGCAGTACTTC
CDR3aa: CASSQDVTGGRNEQYF

v_gene: TRBV4-1
d_gene: TRBD1
j_gene: TRBJ2-2
abundance: .
CDR3nt: TGCGCCAGCAGCCACCCGGGACAGGTGCACACCGGGGAGCTGTTTTTT
CDR3aa: CASSHPGQVHTGELFF

v_gene: TRBV19
d_gene: .
j_gene: TRBJ2-4
abundance: .
CDR3nt: TGTGCCAGTAGTTCGACAACACTAGCCAAAAACATTCAGTACTTC
CDR3aa: CASSSTTLAKNIQYF

v_gene: TRBV29-1
d_gene: .
j_gene: TRBJ2-1
abundance: .
CDR3nt: TGCAGCGTTGAAAGAGGCACCCGAGCAATTTACAATGAGCAGTTCTTC
CDR3aa: CSVERGTRAIYNEQFF

v_gene: TRBV11-2
d_gene: .
j_gene: TRBJ1-1
abundance: few
CDR3nt: TGTGCCAGTGGGATCGGACAATCGCCTGAAGCTTTCTTT
CDR3aa: CASGIGQSPEAFF

v_gene: TRBV12-5
d_gene: .
j_gene: TRBJ2-2
abundance: .
CDR3nt: TGTGCTAGTGGCCGGACAGAGTACACCGGGGAGCTGTTTTTT
CDR3aa: CASGRTEYTGELFF

v_gene: TRBV7-2
d_gene: TRBD2
j_gene: TRBJ2-5
abundance: .
CDR3nt: TGTGCCAGCAGCTTAGGGGCTAGCGGCCAAGAGACCCAGTACTTC
CDR3aa: CASSLGASGQETQYF

v_gene: TRBV7-8
d_gene: .
j_gene: TRBJ2-5
abundance: .
CDR3nt: TGTGCCAGCAGCTTGAGATTTCAAGAGACCCAGTACTTC
CDR3aa: CASSLRFQETQYF